What follows are 7 T cell receptor beta chains derived from one specimen sequenced in a study of OX40 agonist ivuxolimab in advanced cancers. The library came from the immunoSEQ multiplex PCR assay. This immuneACCESS table, as held by TCRdb, lists in-frame sequences with V and J called but not all clones. Of the missing ones, under half trace to an unresolved V gene in checked studies; the others have no known cause. The sample contains 55,000 to 70,000 clones, roughly 89% of them found a single time. The top ten hold roughly 4.4% of the sample. Sequenced material: CD4+ or CD8+ T cells sorted from blood, taken in a trial of the OX40 agonist ivuxolimab. The receptor source for this set is an adult with an advanced solid tumor such as melanoma, head and neck, liver or kidney cancer.

The chain carries TRBV6-5 and TRBJ1-1, with D hard to call. CDR1 and CDR2 (germline): MNHEY, SVGAGI. The germline V and J ends were trimmed by 10 bases and 2 bases, with 14 bases remaining between them. CDR3 length: 13 residues. DNA of the CDR3: TGTGCCACGAAGGAAGATCTAAACACTGAAGCTTTCTTT. This encodes CATKEDLNTEAFF.

As DNA, the CDR3 is TGCGCCAGCAGCCAGGGACTAGCGGGAGGGGTGAACTACGAGCAGTACTTC. Translation: CASSQGLAGGVNYEQYF. The chain couples TRBV5-1 to TRBJ2-7; TRBD2 agrees at 16 bases. The germline V gene has CDR1 SGHRS and CDR2 YFSETQ. Trimming removed 4 bases from V and 3 bases from J; junction bases left unmatched: 7. This CDR3 contains 17 residues.

The DNA of the CDR3 is TGTGCCAGCAGTATACGACAAGGGCAAGAGACCCAGTACTTC. It yields the protein CASSIRQGQETQYF. This chain connects TRBV28 to TRBJ2-5; D is ambiguous. CDR1 and CDR2 from the germline V gene are MDHEN and SYDVKM. V dropped 5 bases and J dropped 2 bases, with 12 bases sitting between them. The CDR3 length is 14 residues.

The gene calls are TRBV6-1 and TRBJ1-4; no reliable D call. This CDR3 comprises 15 residues. The germline V gene has CDR1 MNHNS and CDR2 SASEGT. V was clipped by 6 bases and J by 0 bases, with 11 bases between them. The CDR3 loop is CASRTSEATNEKLFF. The CDR3 nucleotides are TGTGCCAGCAGAACCTCGGAAGCAACTAATGAAAAACTGTTTTTT.

The chain uses TRBV7-8 and TRBJ2-3, with D possibly being TRBD2 (6 bases). CDR1 and CDR2 from the germline V gene are SGHVS and FQNEAQ. This CDR3 comprises 15 residues. V lost 1 base and J 0 bases, leaving 8 bases between the germline ends. The CDR3: CASSLEAGSTDTQYF. The CDR3 nucleotides read TGTGCCAGCAGCTTAGAAGCGGGTAGCACAGATACGCAGTATTTT.

The rearrangement links TRBV6-1 to TRBJ2-1, with D unresolved. Trimming removed 2 bases from V and 4 bases from J, with 9 bases in between. The CDR3 length is 14 residues. Germline lookup yields CDR1 MNHNS and CDR2 SASEGT. CDR3 region: CASSELGSYNEQFF. CDR3 bases: TGTGCCAGCAGTGAATTGGGGTCTTACAATGAGCAGTTCTTC.

V gene TRBV9 combines with J gene TRBJ2-3; D remains ambiguous. This CDR3 has 14 amino acids. V dropped 2 bases and J dropped 6 bases, with 13 bases sitting between them. The germline V gene encodes CDR1 SGDLS and CDR2 YYNGEE. CDR3 loop: CASSVSPARDTQYF. The CDR3 nucleotides read TGTGCCAGCAGCGTTTCTCCGGCCAGGGATACGCAGTATTTT.